This T cell receptor (beta chain) is drawn from a study of cytomegalovirus exposure and HLA in healthy donors. Profiling relied on immunoSEQ multiplex PCR, and the TCRdb table lists in-frame clones only, not all of them. The table lists about 110,000 clones, about 85% of them singletons. Trimming left V 4 bases short and J 0 bases short, with 22 bases between. This CDR3 contains 18 residues. Germline-derived CDR1 and CDR2 are MGHRA and YSYEKL. The J gene is TRBJ2-7, the V gene TRBV4-1, with a weak D call TRBD2 (5 bases). The sample comprised PBMCs. This clonotype was obtained from a woman aged 18-29 years in good health and CMV-seronegative. CDR3 coding DNA: TGCGCCAGCAGCCCCTTCCCGGGAAAGACGGGCATCTCCTACGAGCAGTACTTC. Amino acid sequence: CASSPFPGKTGISYEQYF.